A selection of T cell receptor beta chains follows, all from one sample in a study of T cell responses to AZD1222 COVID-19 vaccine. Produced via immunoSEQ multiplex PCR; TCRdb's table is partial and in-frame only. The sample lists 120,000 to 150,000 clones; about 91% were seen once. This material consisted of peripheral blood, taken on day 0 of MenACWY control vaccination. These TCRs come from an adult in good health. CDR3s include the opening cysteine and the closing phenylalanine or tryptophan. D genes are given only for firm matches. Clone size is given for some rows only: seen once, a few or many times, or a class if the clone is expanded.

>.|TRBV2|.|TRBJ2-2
TGTGCCAGCAGCCCGGGACACCGGACCTCGAACACCGGGGAGCTGTTTTTT
CASSPGHRTSNTGELFF
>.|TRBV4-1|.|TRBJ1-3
TGCGCCAGCAGCCAAGAGTCAAGGGATTACTCTGGATACACCATATATTTT
CASSQESRDYSGYTIYF
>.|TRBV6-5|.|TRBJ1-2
TGTGCCAGCAGTTACATGCCACAGGGCAAAGGCTACACCTTC
CASSYMPQGKGYTF
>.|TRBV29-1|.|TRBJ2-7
TGCAGCGGACGGAGCTCCTACGAGCAGTACTTC
CSGRSSYEQYF
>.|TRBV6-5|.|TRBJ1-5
TGTGCCAGCACCCCGGACACGTATAGCAATCAGCCCCAGCATTTT
CASTPDTYSNQPQHF
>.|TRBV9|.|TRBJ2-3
TGTGCCAGCAGCCCCCGGAGGGGGGAGGGCACAGATACGCAGTATTTT
CASSPRRGEGTDTQYF
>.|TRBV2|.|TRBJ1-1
TGTGCCAGCCTTATGAACACTGAAGCTTTCTTT
CASLMNTEAFF
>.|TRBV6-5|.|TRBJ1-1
TGTGCCAGCAGTCGGGACGGCGAGGGTACTGAAGCTTTCTTT
CASSRDGEGTEAFF
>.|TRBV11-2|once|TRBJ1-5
TGTGCCAGCAGCTTAGACGGCCCAGGGCCCCAGCATTTT
CASSLDGPGPQHF
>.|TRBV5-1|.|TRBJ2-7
TGCGCCAGCAGTACTGGGTCAGCTGAGGCCTACGAGCAGTACTTC
CASSTGSAEAYEQYF
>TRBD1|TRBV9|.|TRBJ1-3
TGTGCCAGCAGCGTGACAGGGGGATCTGGAAACACCATATATTTT
CASSVTGGSGNTIYF
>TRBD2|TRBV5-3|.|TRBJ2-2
TGTGCCAGAAGCTTGTTGACTAGCGGGATGAACACCGGGGAGCTGTTTTTT
CARSLLTSGMNTGELFF
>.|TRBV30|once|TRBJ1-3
TGTGCCTCTTACGGCAGCTCTGGAAACACCATATATTTT
CASYGSSGNTIYF
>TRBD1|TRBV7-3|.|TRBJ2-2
TGTGCCAGCAGCTCGGGACAGGGGCCGACCAGAGGGGAGCTGTTTTTT
CASSSGQGPTRGELFF
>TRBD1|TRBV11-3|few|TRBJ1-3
TGTGCCAGCAGCTTGGGACAGGGATCAGGAAACACCATATATTTT
CASSLGQGSGNTIYF
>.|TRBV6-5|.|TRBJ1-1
TGTGCCAGCAGTTACGGACCCAAGACTGAAGCTTTCTTT
CASSYGPKTEAFF
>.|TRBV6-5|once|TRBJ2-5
TGTGCCAGCAGTCCAATGACCGCCGGAGAGACCCAGTACTTC
CASSPMTAGETQYF
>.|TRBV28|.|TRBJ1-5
TGTGCCAGCCGCGGGGGCAATCAGCCCCAGCATTTT
CASRGGNQPQHF
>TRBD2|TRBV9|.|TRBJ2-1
TGTGCCAGCAGCGGCCCCGGGACTAGCGGGAAGGGATGGATCTTC
CASSGPGTSGKGWIF
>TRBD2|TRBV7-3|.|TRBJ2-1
TGTGCCAGCAGCTTAAGCGGGGGGCCAAGTGAGCAGTTCTTC
CASSLSGGPSEQFF
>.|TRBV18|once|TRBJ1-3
TGTGCCAGCTCACCAACTCGGGGGACCTCTGGAAACACCATATATTTT
CASSPTRGTSGNTIYF
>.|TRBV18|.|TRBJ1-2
TGTGCCAGCTCACCACCTCTCCGGAGCAGTGGCTACACCTTC
CASSPPLRSSGYTF
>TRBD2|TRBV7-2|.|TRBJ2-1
TGTGCCAGCAGCGTCGGGCTAGCGGGGGGGATTGAGCAGTTCTTC
CASSVGLAGGIEQFF
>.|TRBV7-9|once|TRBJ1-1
TGTGCCAGCAGCCGTAGGGAGGGGACTGAAGCTTTCTTT
CASSRREGTEAFF
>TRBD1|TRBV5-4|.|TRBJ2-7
TGTGCCAGCAGCACCGTGACAGGGGGCCGCGAGCAGTACTTC
CASSTVTGGREQYF
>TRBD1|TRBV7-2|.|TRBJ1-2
TGTGCCAGCAGCACCTTCGACAGGGGTCGTGGTGGCTACACCTTC
CASSTFDRGRGGYTF
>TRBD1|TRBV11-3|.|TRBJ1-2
TGTGCCAGCAGCTCGTCATACAGGGGGGGCAACTATGGCTACACCTTC
CASSSSYRGGNYGYTF
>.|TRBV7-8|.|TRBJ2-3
TGTGCCAGCAGCTTAGAGGGAGGAGCGGTCACAGATACGCAGTATTTT
CASSLEGGAVTDTQYF
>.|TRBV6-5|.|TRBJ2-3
TGTGCCAGCAAAGTGCCGGGGGGCTTCACAGATACGCAGTATTTT
CASKVPGGFTDTQYF
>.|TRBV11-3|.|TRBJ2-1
TGTGCCAGCAGCTTAGATTCCCGCCAGGGTGGGAGCTCCTACAATGAGCAGTTCTTC
CASSLDSRQGGSSYNEQFF
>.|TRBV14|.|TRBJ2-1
TGTGCCAGCAGCCTGGGGATCAGGAATGAGCAGTTCTTC
CASSLGIRNEQFF
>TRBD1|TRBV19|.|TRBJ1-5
TGTGCCAGTAGAGTGGGACAGGGGGCAGGACAGCCCCAGCATTTT
CASRVGQGAGQPQHF
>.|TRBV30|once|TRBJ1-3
TGTGCCTGGAGTGGGAAGGGGTTGGCTGGAAACACCATATATTTT
CAWSGKGLAGNTIYF
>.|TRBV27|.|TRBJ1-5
TGTGCCAGCAGTTTATCGATGGGACGCCTCAATCAGCCCCAGCATTTT
CASSLSMGRLNQPQHF
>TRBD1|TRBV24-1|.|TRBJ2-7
TGTGCCACCATTTCAGGGGGTAGCTCCTACGAGCAGTACTTC
CATISGGSSYEQYF
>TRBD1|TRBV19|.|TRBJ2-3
TGTGCCAGTAGTACCTGGGACAGGACCGTTTCTAGCACAGATACGCAGTATTTT
CASSTWDRTVSSTDTQYF
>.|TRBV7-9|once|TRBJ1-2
TGTGCCAGCAGCTTAGTAACAGACGGCGACTATGGCTACACCTTC
CASSLVTDGDYGYTF
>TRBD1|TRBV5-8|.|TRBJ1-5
TGTGCCAGCAGCCTGGACAGGGGGAATCAGCCCCAGCATTTT
CASSLDRGNQPQHF
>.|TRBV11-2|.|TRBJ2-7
TGTGCCAGCAGCTTAGAAGGGGTTGGGTACGAGCAGTACTTC
CASSLEGVGYEQYF
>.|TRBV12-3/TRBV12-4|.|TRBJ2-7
TGTGCCAGCAGTTACAGGAGCTCCTACGAGCAGTACTTC
CASSYRSSYEQYF
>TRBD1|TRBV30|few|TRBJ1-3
TGTGCCTGGAGCGCCGGGACAGGATCTGGAAACACCATATATTTT
CAWSAGTGSGNTIYF
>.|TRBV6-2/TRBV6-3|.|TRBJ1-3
TGTGCCAGCAGTTCCGGAAGGAATCCCCTCTCTGGAAACACCATATATTTT
CASSSGRNPLSGNTIYF
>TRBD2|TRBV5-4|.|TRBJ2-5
TGTGCCAGCAGCCCCGGGACTAGCGCCGGCGAGACCCAGTACTTC
CASSPGTSAGETQYF
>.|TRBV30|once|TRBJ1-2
TGTGCCTGGAGTGTAACACAGTCACACACCTTC
CAWSVTQSHTF
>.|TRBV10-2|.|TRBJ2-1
TGCGCCAGCAGTGAGTCCCTCTACAATGAGCAGTTCTTC
CASSESLYNEQFF
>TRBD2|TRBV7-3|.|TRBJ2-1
TGTGCCAGCAGCTTCCCTAGCGGGACCCCTTACAATGAGCAGTTCTTC
CASSFPSGTPYNEQFF